The 29 T cell receptor beta chains reported below all come from one sample, sequenced in a study of blood T cell repertoires in COVID-19. Data came from immunoSEQ multiplex PCR; TCRdb stores just in-frame clones and leaves some out. The sample consists of 84,000 or so clones, less than 85% of them appearing once. Sample: peripheral blood. These receptors came from a woman aged 80 or older with acute or convalescent COVID-19.

This clone was observed once. The rearrangement links TRBV18 to TRBJ2-2; 11 bases are a match to TRBD2. The CDR3 contains 19 residues. J was trimmed by 3 bases and V by 0 bases; bases with no gene match: 9. The germline V gene has CDR1 KGHSH and CDR2 LQKENI. In nucleotides, the CDR3 is TGTGCCAGCTCACCACCGACTAGCGGGACATGGCGTGACACCGGGGAGCTGTTTTTT. Protein: CASSPPTSGTWRDTGELFF.

The chain carries TRBV7-8 and TRBJ2-1, with D possibly matching TRBD2 (5 bases). There are 16 residues in the CDR3. The V end lost 1 base, the J end lost 0 bases, and 10 bases lay between the germline ends. The germline CDR1 and CDR2 sequences are SGHVS and FQNEAQ. The CDR3 DNA reads TGTGCCAGCAGCTTAGGCGGGCCCGGCTCCTACAATGAGCAGTTCTTC. It yields the protein CASSLGGPGSYNEQFF.

CDR3 region: CASSDSSYEQYF. DNA for the CDR3: TGTGCCAGTAGTGACAGCTCCTACGAGCAGTACTTC. The V call is TRBV19, the J call TRBJ2-7, with TRBD1 as a possible D gene (5 bases). V lost 5 bases to trimming and J lost 0 bases, with 5 bases between them. Germline CDR1 LNHDA, CDR2 SQIVND (reference sequence). The CDR3 is 12 residues long. Using reference TRBV19 and TRBJ2-7 for the parts outside the CDR3, the full variable domain is DGGITQSPKYLFRKEGQNVTLSCEQNLNHDAMYWYRQDPGQGLRLIYYSQIVNDFQKGDIAEGYSVSREKKESFPLTVTSAQKNPTAFYLCASSDSSYEQYFGPGTRLTVT.

The chain links TRBV7-3 to TRBJ2-1, with D possibly TRBD2 on 6 matching bases. The CDR3 consists of 16 residues. The V gene lost 2 bases and the J gene lost 1 base, with 12 bases spanning the gap. The germline CDR1 and CDR2 sequences are SGHTA and FQGTGA. CDR3 region: CASSLAREVSYNEQFF. In DNA, the CDR3 is TGTGCCAGCAGCTTAGCCAGGGAGGTTTCCTACAATGAGCAGTTCTTC.

This clone has a handful of counts. The chain is built from TRBV30 and TRBJ2-3; 12 bases fit TRBD2. Losses at the gene ends were 5 bases for V and 5 bases for J; bases not matched to a gene: 8. CDR3 size: 15 residues. Germline loops: CDR1 GTSNPN, CDR2 SVGIG (reference sequence). The CDR3 loop is CAWSLAGGPVDTQYF. In DNA form, the CDR3 reads TGTGCCTGGTCACTAGCGGGGGGCCCAGTAGATACGCAGTATTTT. Filled out from reference TRBV30 and TRBJ2-3, the complete variable domain reads SQTIHQWPATLVQPVGSPLSLECTVEGTSNPNLYWYRQAAGRGLQLLFYSVGIGQISSEVPQNLSASRPQDRQFILSSKKLLLSDSGFYLCAWSLAGGPVDTQYFGPGTRLTVL.

The V gene is TRBV27, the J gene TRBJ1-2; 8 nucleotides align to TRBD1. The V gene's germline CDR1 is MNHEY and CDR2 SMNVEV (reference sequence). This CDR3 is 15 amino acids long. The trim removed 5 bases at V and 7 bases at J, leaving 12 bases unmatched. The CDR3 protein is CASSPRTGTYFGYTF. Here the CDR3 DNA reads TGTGCCAGCAGTCCTAGGACAGGGACCTATTTTGGCTACACCTTC.

The chain combines TRBV6-2 or TRBV6-3 with TRBJ2-5; 10 nucleotides match TRBD2. The CDR3 length is 14 residues. Germline CDR1 reads MNHEY; CDR2 reads SVGEGT. Losses at the gene ends were 2 bases for V and 5 bases for J; bases not matched to a gene: 2. CDR3 nucleotide sequence: TGTGCCAGCAGTTACCTAGCGGGAGAGGAGACCCAGTACTTC. It encodes CASSYLAGEETQYF.

This rearrangement joins TRBV10-3 to TRBJ2-7, with a weak D call TRBD2 (5 bases). Trimming pared 2 bases from V and 4 bases from J, leaving 12 bases between. This CDR3 has 14 amino acids. Germline loops: CDR1 ENHRY, CDR2 SYGVKD. CDR3 loop: CAISEILGSYEQYF. The CDR3 bases are TGTGCCATCAGTGAGATACTAGGGTCATACGAGCAGTACTTC.

V and J are TRBV7-8 and TRBJ2-3; 11 nucleotides align to TRBD2. J gave up 5 bases and V 6 bases, and 10 bases lay outside the gene matches. This CDR3 is 16 amino acids long. Germline values: CDR1 SGHVS, CDR2 FQNEAQ. CDR3 in DNA: TGTGCCAGCAGAAGTCGACTAGCGGGGCCGCTAGATACGCAGTATTTT. Encoded protein: CASRSRLAGPLDTQYF.

The rearrangement links TRBV5-1 to TRBJ2-7; 13 bases line up with TRBD2. Germline V gene lookup returns CDR1 SGHRS and CDR2 YFSETQ. The CDR3 is 16 residues long. The V gene end was trimmed by 1 base and the J gene end by 4 bases; junction bases not matched to a gene: 5. The CDR3 nucleotides are TGCGCCAGCAGCTTGTTGGGACTAGCGGGATCATACGAGCAGTACTTC. Encoded protein: CASSLLGLAGSYEQYF.

A few counts support this clone. The chain employs TRBV11-2 and TRBJ2-1; 13 positions match TRBD2. CDR3 size: 19 residues. V lost 4 bases to trimming and J lost 0 bases; unmatched junction nucleotides: 9. CDR1 and CDR2 (germline): SGHAT, FQNNGV. The CDR3 DNA reads TGTGCCAGCAGCTCACGGACTAGCGGGAGCTCCAGCTCCTACAATGAGCAGTTCTTC. It translates to CASSSRTSGSSSSYNEQFF. Full variable domain (outside the CDR3, taken from reference TRBV11-2 and TRBJ2-1): EAGVAQSPRYKIIEKRQSVAFWCNPISGHATLYWYQQILGQGPKLLIQFQNNGVVDDSQLPKDRFSAERLKGVDSTLKIQPAKLEDSAVYLCASSSRTSGSSSSYNEQFFGPGTRLTVL.

This clone appeared once. The V and J genes are TRBV7-7 and TRBJ1-5, with D perhaps matching TRBD1 (5 bases). Looked up from germline, CDR1 is SSHAT and CDR2 is FNYEAQ (reference sequence). This CDR3 region has 17 residues. Trimming shortened V by 5 bases and J by 0 bases, and 17 bases separated the two germline ends. The CDR3 DNA follows: TGTGCCAGCAGCCGTACCCGGGGGGACCATAGCAATCAGCCCCAGCATTTT. Translation: CASSRTRGDHSNQPQHF.

V is TRBV5-1 and J is TRBJ2-3; a weak D match, TRBD2 (5 bases). The CDR3 spans 11 residues. The germline V gene encodes CDR1 SGHRS and CDR2 YFSETQ. Deletions cut 4 bases from V and 6 bases from J, with 6 bases between. The CDR3 loop is CASSPGDTQYF. The CDR3 bases are TGCGCCAGCAGCCCGGGGGATACGCAGTATTTT.

The chain combines TRBV2 with TRBJ1-4, with D perhaps matching TRBD1 (5 bases). The germline V gene has CDR1 SNHLY and CDR2 FYNNEI. Between the trimmed V and J ends, which lost 8 bases and 10 bases, there was a span of 14 bases. There are 12 residues in the CDR3. As DNA, the CDR3 is TGTGCCAGCGGAGCGGGGACCGGAAAACTGTTTTTT. Its translation: CASGAGTGKLFF.

The chain carries TRBV3-1 (or the pseudogene TRBV3-2) and TRBJ2-7; 8 nucleotides match TRBD1. The CDR3 covers 14 residues. Germline CDR1 is LGHDT and CDR2 is YNNKEL (reference sequence). V dropped 3 bases and J dropped 3; count of bases not matched to a gene: 4. The CDR3, as DNA: TGTGCCAGCAGCCAGGGACAGGAGTACTACGAGCAGTACTTC. Its translation is CASSQGQEYYEQYF.

This chain links TRBV19 with TRBJ2-7, with TRBD1 identical over 8 bases. V was clipped by 4 bases and J by 3 bases; unmatched bases: 11. The germline V gene has CDR1 LNHDA and CDR2 SQIVND (reference sequence). The CDR3 is 16 residues long. CDR3 in DNA: TGTGCCAGTAGTACAAGTCCCCGGACAGGGAGCTACGAGCAGTACTTC. It yields the protein CASSTSPRTGSYEQYF.

The V call is TRBV5-4, the J call TRBJ2-6; 8 nucleotides align to TRBD1. Germline CDR1 is SGHNT and CDR2 is YYREEE (reference sequence). Trimming cost V 5 bases and J 4 bases; bases outside gene matches: 5. This CDR3 is 15 amino acids long. The CDR3 coding sequence is TGTGCCAGCAGACCGACAGGGGACGGGGCCAACGTCCTGACTTTC. Amino acids: CASRPTGDGANVLTF.

The chain recombines TRBV3-1 (or the pseudogene TRBV3-2) with TRBJ1-2; the D is unclear. The V end lost 5 bases, the J end lost 7 bases, and 14 bases lay between the germline ends. Germline assignment: CDR1 LGHDT and CDR2 YNNKEL (reference sequence). The CDR3 runs to 13 residues. The CDR3 reads CASSIRYLSGYTF. The CDR3 bases are TGTGCCAGCAGCATCAGATATTTAAGTGGCTACACCTTC.

The rearrangement uses TRBV19 and TRBJ1-2; D may be TRBD1 (5 bases). The CDR3 consists of 16 residues. Germline V lookup: CDR1 LNHDA, CDR2 SQIVND (reference sequence). V was trimmed by 1 base and J by 1 base, leaving 13 bases between them. CDR3 bases: TGTGCCAGTAGTATAGCCGTTGTCGACAGTAACTATGGCTACACCTTC. Its protein is CASSIAVVDSNYGYTF.

V usage is TRBV7-9 and J usage is TRBJ2-5, with TRBD2 identical over 7 bases. This CDR3 has 13 residues. The J segment lost 7 bases and the V segment lost 1 base, leaving 3 bases of the junction unmatched. CDR1 and CDR2 (germline): SEHNR, FQNEAQ (reference sequence). CDR3 DNA: TGTGCCAGCAGCTTAGTGCGGGGGAGGACCCAGTACTTC. This codes for CASSLVRGRTQYF.

This clone was observed a handful of times. This chain uses TRBV12-3 or TRBV12-4 with TRBJ1-1; D is ambiguous. The CDR3 loop spans 13 amino acids. V lost 8 bases to trimming and J lost 1 base, with 11 bases between them. DNA for the CDR3: TGTGCCAGCTGCCGGGAGTGGAACACTGAAGCTTTCTTT. Translated, it gives CASCREWNTEAFF.

CDR3 sequence reads: CASSLEVTGAYEQYF. Written as DNA, the CDR3 is TGCGCCAGCAGCTTGGAAGTGACAGGGGCCTACGAGCAGTACTTC. The chain employs TRBV5-1 and TRBJ2-7; 8 bases are a match to TRBD1. The CDR3 runs to 15 residues. CDR1 is SGHRS, CDR2 YFSETQ, per germline. The V segment lost 0 bases and the J segment 2 bases; nucleotides outside the gene matches: 4. The complete variable domain, with remaining parts taken from reference TRBV5-1 and TRBJ2-7, reads KAGVTQTPRYLIKTRGQQVTLSCSPISGHRSVSWYQQTPGQGLQFLFEYFSETQRNKGNFPGRFSGRQFSNSRSEMNVSTLELGDSALYLCASSLEVTGAYEQYFGPGTRLTVT.

The genes are TRBV5-1 and TRBJ2-5; D gene unclear. The V end lost 3 bases, the J end lost 1 base, and 7 bases lay between the germline ends. CDR1 is SGHRS, CDR2 YFSETQ, per germline. The CDR3 has 13 amino acids. CDR3 bases: TGCGCCAGCAGCTCGTACTCCCAAGAGACCCAGTACTTC. Translating it yields CASSSYSQETQYF.

The chain uses TRBV6-5 and TRBJ2-1; a weak D match, TRBD1 (6 bases). Trimming removed 2 bases at V and 3 bases at J, with 11 bases between. This CDR3 has 15 amino acids. Germline V gives CDR1 MNHEY, CDR2 SVGAGI. CDR3 nucleotide sequence: TGTGCCAGCAGTTACGCGGCAGGGGACTACAATGAGCAGTTCTTC. Its protein product is CASSYAAGDYNEQFF.

The chain has TRBV5-1 and TRBJ2-3, with 10 bases identical to TRBD2. Germline V gene lookup returns CDR1 SGHRS and CDR2 YFSETQ. The CDR3 consists of 15 residues. With 6 bases clipped from V and 1 base from J, the junction kept 5 bases outside the gene matches. CDR3 sequence (DNA): TGCGCCAGCACTACCGGGACTAGCGGCACAGATACGCAGTATTTT. It is translated as CASTTGTSGTDTQYF.

The chain is built from TRBV9 and TRBJ2-3; 7 bases fit TRBD2. Looked up from germline, CDR1 is SGDLS and CDR2 is YYNGEE. The CDR3 loop spans 19 amino acids. The J segment lost 2 bases and the V segment lost 5 bases, leaving 20 bases of the junction unmatched. Written as DNA, the CDR3 is TGTGCCAGCAGTTCCAAACGGCGGGGGACTTCCTGGCTCACAGATACGCAGTATTTT. Protein sequence: CASSSKRRGTSWLTDTQYF.

The chain has TRBV5-1 and TRBJ1-5; D possibly corresponds to TRBD1 (5 bases). The CDR3 consists of 15 residues. In germline, CDR1 is SGHRS, CDR2 YFSETQ. V lost 0 bases to trimming and J lost 4 bases, with 11 bases between them. In DNA, the CDR3 is TGCGCCAGCAGCTTGGGGACACTTGAAAATCAGCCCCAGCATTTT. It codes for CASSLGTLENQPQHF.

The chain recombines TRBV3-1 (or the pseudogene TRBV3-2) with TRBJ1-6; D possibly corresponds to TRBD1 (5 bases). V was clipped by 5 bases and J by 3 bases, with 11 bases between them. Looked up from germline, CDR1 is LGHDT and CDR2 is YNNKEL (reference sequence). This CDR3 has 15 amino acids. Here the CDR3 DNA reads TGTGCCAGCAGCAAGGAGGGGAACTATAATTCACCCCTCCACTTT. It codes for CASSKEGNYNSPLHF.

This clone turned up a few times. The CDR3 DNA follows: TGTGCCAGCAGTGAAGGAGTCCTGAATCAGCCCCAGCATTTT. Amino acids: CASSEGVLNQPQHF. This chain links TRBV2 with TRBJ1-5; D is ambiguous. V gave up 1 base and J gave up 4 bases, with 8 bases separating them. In germline, CDR1 is SNHLY, CDR2 FYNNEI. The CDR3 runs 14 residues.